This T cell receptor beta chain was observed in a study of OX40 agonist ivuxolimab in advanced cancers. Across the whole study: Patients were given ivuxolimab, an antibody that agonizes OX40 (CD134).

About this clone itself: Its antigen remains unidentified.

The study's findings and limits: Near-lowest levels of clonal expansion characterized partial responders at 0.1-3.0 mg/kg. There were also nonresponders showing low normalized T-cell clonal expansion.

Sequenced by immunoSEQ multiplex PCR; TCRdb stores in-frame clones only, minus some. The table includes approximately 78,000 clones, 88% detected once. The clonotype was recovered from an adult with an advanced solid tumor such as melanoma, head and neck, liver or kidney cancer. Sequenced here: CD4+ or CD8+ T cells sorted from blood, sampled in a trial of the OX40 agonist ivuxolimab.

The CDR3 region is CASSEVPKSYEQYF. The CDR3 nucleotides read TGCGCCAGCAGTGAAGTACCGAAATCCTACGAGCAGTACTTC. The chain couples TRBV10-2 to TRBJ2-7; D unresolved. V dropped 3 bases and J dropped 1 base, with 10 bases sitting between them. CDR3 length equals 14 residues. The germline CDR1 and CDR2 sequences are WSHSY and SAAADI.